This TCR beta chain was sequenced for a study of blood T cell repertoires in COVID-19 (dated by TCRdb to the early 2020s). Context from the whole study: Samples covering the acute and convalescent phases of COVID-19 were provided by collaborators in the United States, Italy and Spain. The prospective study material was composed of cDNA or gDNA derived from T cells, B-cell-depleted T cells, or PBMCs. The dataset comprised deeply sampled blood TCRbeta repertoires from subjects exposed to, actively infected with, or recovered from COVID-19. The repertoires were made available in a free public database intended to serve as a resource for research on the immune response to SARS-CoV-2. The samples were drawn from two sources: the first 160 participants of the ongoing ImmuneRACE study, and fewer than 1,500 subjects contributed by 6 global collaborators. Sample metadata almost always included a de-identified subject ID, COVID-19 status, age in years and sex. Where available, HLA class I and class II types were taken from metadata supplied by the sample provider and were not determined by assay-based typing.

TCRbeta CDR3 regions were amplified from genomic DNA using the immunoSEQ Assay, a bias-controlled multiplex PCR. The source study handled its data this way. Within the assay, amplification of reference gene primers was used to estimate how many nucleated cells each sample contained. To quantify the absolute abundance of each unique TCRbeta CDR3 rearrangement, sequence reads were collapsed and filtered. For each sample, productive Simpson clonality was calculated as the square root of Simpson's diversity index over productive rearrangements. In its TCRdb copy, this immuneACCESS table keeps in-frame sequences only and misses some clones. Where compared with another copy, unresolved V genes explain less than half of these, and the others have no known cause. The V and J calls and the clone size are those of that table, but D and trimming were determined from the DNA. This sample gives some 130,000 clones in total; about 92% of them show up just once. Of the sample, roughly 3.7% is held by the ten largest clones.

Note on this clone: It lacks a known antigen. No per-base quality is available; no much larger clone lies one base away.

Germline trimming amounts to 1 base on V and 7 bases on J, with 6 as the count of junction bases outside the gene matches. Including the terminal cysteine and phenylalanine, the CDR3 comprises 14 residues. Only the CDR3 region is kept as DNA, spanning 42 bases read in frame from base 1. CDR1 and CDR2 are drawn from the germline V gene: SGHVS, FQNEAQ. General conclusions and limits of the study: How much clinical and demographic metadata was included differed by source and by participant, and the metadata was provided uncurated.

Collaborating institutions collected whole blood in K2EDTA tubes following their own protocols. Collaborator samples were shipped for TCRbeta analysis as frozen whole blood, isolated PBMCs, or DNA extracted from either sample type. The sequence came from a man in his fifties or sixties with active COVID-19. Sequencing was carried out using peripheral blood. This chain is built from TRBV7-8 and TRBJ1-2, with 7 middle bases fitting TRBD1. At the DNA level, the sequence is TGTGCCAGCAGCTTAGGGGGGACAGCGGTTGGCTACACCTTC. It codes for CASSLGGTAVGYTF.